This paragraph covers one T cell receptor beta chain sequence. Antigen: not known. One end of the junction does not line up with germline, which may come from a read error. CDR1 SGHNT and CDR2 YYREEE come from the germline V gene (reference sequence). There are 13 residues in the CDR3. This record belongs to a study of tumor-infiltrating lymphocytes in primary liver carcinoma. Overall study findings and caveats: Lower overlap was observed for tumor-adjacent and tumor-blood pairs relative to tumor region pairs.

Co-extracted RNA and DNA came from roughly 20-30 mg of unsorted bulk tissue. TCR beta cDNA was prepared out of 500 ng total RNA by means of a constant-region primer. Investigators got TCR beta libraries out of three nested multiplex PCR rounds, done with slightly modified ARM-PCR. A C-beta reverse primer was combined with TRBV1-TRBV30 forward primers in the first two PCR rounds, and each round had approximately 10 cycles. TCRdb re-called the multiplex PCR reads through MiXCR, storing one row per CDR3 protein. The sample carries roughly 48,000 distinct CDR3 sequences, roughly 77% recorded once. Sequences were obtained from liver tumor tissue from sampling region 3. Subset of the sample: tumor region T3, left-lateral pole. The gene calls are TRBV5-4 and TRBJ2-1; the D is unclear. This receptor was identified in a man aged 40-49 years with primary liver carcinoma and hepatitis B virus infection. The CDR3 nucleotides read TGTGTCGGTGAGTGGTACTCCTACAATGAGGAGTTCTTC. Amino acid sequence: CVGEWYSYNEEFF.